The 23 T cell receptor beta chains below all came from one sample that was sequenced in a study of response to subunit inactivated influenza vaccine. TCRdb re-called the RT-PCR reads through MiXCR, storing one row per CDR3 protein. The sample contains about 300,000 distinct CDR3 sequences, 20% to 25% of which appear only once. Here the sequenced sample was PBMCs from blood, taken approximately 22 months after vaccination. These receptors were obtained from a man aged 50 to 69 who received an inactivated influenza vaccine.

This clonotype has just a few counts. This chain links TRBV4-2 with TRBJ1-6; D unclear. The ends were cut back, 0 bases at V and 9 bases at J, with 6 bases in the middle. CDR1 is LGHNA, CDR2 YNFKEQ, per germline. This CDR3 comprises 13 residues. CDR3 sequence reads: CASSQDLGSPLHF. Here the CDR3 DNA reads TGTGCCAGCAGCCAAGATCTAGGTTCACCCCTCCACTTT.

This clonotype was recorded a few times. The chain recombines TRBV12-3 or TRBV12-4 with TRBJ2-3; 10 nucleotides agree with TRBD1. This CDR3 region has 16 residues. V gave up 2 bases and J gave up 2 bases; unmatched junction bases: 4. The CDR3, as DNA: TGTGCCAGCAGTTTATGGACAGGGGGACCCACAGATACGCAGTATTTT. Its protein product is CASSLWTGGPTDTQYF.

This clonotype has just a few counts. The chain is built from TRBV20-1 and TRBJ2-2; possible D gene TRBD2, 5 bases. CDR1 and CDR2 (germline): DFQATT, SNEGSKA (reference sequence). V was cut by 3 bases and J by 7 bases, with 12 bases left in between. The CDR3 sequence is 13 residues long. CDR3 nucleotide sequence: TGCAGTGCTAGGCCGGGATCCGTCGGGGAGCTGTTTTTT. Its translation is CSARPGSVGELFF.

This clonotype was recorded a few times. V gene TRBV7-2 combines with J gene TRBJ2-4; maybe TRBD2 (5 bases). The CDR3 consists of 13 residues. Trimming took off 1 base at V and 9 bases at J, with 10 bases between the two ends. Looked up from germline, CDR1 is SGHTA and CDR2 is FQGNSA. The CDR3 bases are TGTGCCAGCAGCTTAGGGGTAGGGAGCATTCAGTACTTC. Translation gives CASSLGVGSIQYF.

This clonotype was seen repeatedly, ten times or more. The chain is built from TRBV7-8 and TRBJ1-1; D remains unclear. Trimming stripped 5 bases from V and 10 bases from J, with 14 bases between. Germline CDR1 reads SGHVS; CDR2 reads FQNEAQ. The CDR3 covers 12 residues. The CDR3 loop is CASSPRGMAAFF. The CDR3 DNA sequence: TGTGCCAGCAGCCCCCGAGGGATGGCAGCTTTCTTT. The full variable domain, completed using reference TRBV7-8 and TRBJ1-1, is GAGVSQSPRYKVAKRGQDVALRCDPISGHVSLFWYQQALGQGPEFLTYFQNEAQLDKSGLPSDRFFAERPEGSVSTLKIQRTQQEDSAVYLCASSPRGMAAFFGQGTRLTVV.

This clonotype was recorded a few times. This rearrangement joins TRBV5-1 to TRBJ2-2; the match to TRBD2 covers 10 bases. The J segment lost 4 bases and the V segment lost 0 bases, leaving 12 bases of the junction unmatched. Germline V CDR1 and CDR2: SGHRS, YFSETQ. This CDR3 contains 19 residues. CDR3 nucleotides: TGCGCCAGCAGCTTGGCCCCAAGCGGAAGCGGGGGGGCCACCGGGGAGCTGTTTTTT. The encoded protein is CASSLAPSGSGGATGELFF. Full variable domain (missing parts from reference TRBV5-1 and TRBJ2-2): KAGVTQTPRYLIKTRGQQVTLSCSPISGHRSVSWYQQTPGQGLQFLFEYFSETQRNKGNFPGRFSGRQFSNSRSEMNVSTLELGDSALYLCASSLAPSGSGGATGELFFGEGSRLTVL.

V usage is TRBV12-3 or TRBV12-4 and J usage is TRBJ1-2; 7 positions match TRBD1. CDR3 size: 14 residues. The V gene end was trimmed by 6 bases and the J gene end by 7 bases; junction bases not matched to a gene: 11. The CDR3 DNA reads TGTGCCAGCAGCCTAGGACAGGCGGTCGCTGGCTACACCTTC. The encoded protein is CASSLGQAVAGYTF.

This clonotype was observed a handful of times. The J gene is TRBJ1-1, the V gene TRBV15; a weak D match, TRBD1 (5 bases). The CDR3 loop spans 16 amino acids. The germline gives CDR1 LNHNV, CDR2 YYDKDF (reference sequence). Trimming pared 2 bases from V and 0 bases from J, leaving 13 bases between. CDR3 sequence reads: CATSRSSGIMNTEAFF. CDR3 in DNA: TGTGCCACCAGCAGATCCTCAGGGATCATGAACACTGAAGCTTTCTTT.

The chain employs TRBV3-1 and TRBJ2-1; 9 nucleotides align to TRBD2. J gave up 7 bases and V 1 base, and 5 bases lay outside the gene matches. The CDR3 is 15 residues long. Germline CDR1 reads LGHDT; CDR2 reads YNNKEL (reference sequence). CDR3 nucleotide sequence: TGTGCCAGCAGCCAAGTTCTAGCGGGACGGAATGAGCAGTTCTTC. Translated: CASSQVLAGRNEQFF.

In its sample, this clonotype was seen many times. V and J are TRBV5-1 and TRBJ2-3; D remains ambiguous. Trimming left V 0 bases short and J 1 base short, with 6 bases between. The CDR3 is made up of 14 amino acids. CDR1 and CDR2 from the germline V gene are SGHRS and YFSETQ. The CDR3 DNA reads TGCGCCAGCAGCTTGGACCGAGGCACAGATACGCAGTATTTT. Encoded protein: CASSLDRGTDTQYF.

V and J are TRBV4-3 and TRBJ2-3; 12 nucleotides match TRBD2. The germline V gene encodes CDR1 LGHNA and CDR2 YSLEER. V lost 1 base, J lost 6 bases, and 8 bases stayed unmatched. CDR3 length equals 17 residues. The CDR3 DNA sequence: TGCGCCAGCAGCCAAGGAGCAACTAGCGGGGGGCCGGATACGCAGTATTTT. This translates into CASSQGATSGGPDTQYF.

This clonotype was seen a handful of times. This chain uses TRBV7-2 with TRBJ1-1; 7 nucleotides match TRBD1. The CDR3 runs 16 residues. Trimming at V came to 0 bases and at J to 0 bases, leaving 4 bases not matched to a gene. Germline lookup yields CDR1 SGHTA and CDR2 FQGNSA. The CDR3 region has the DNA TGTGCCAGCAGCTTAGCCACGACAGGGCTGAACACTGAAGCTTTCTTT. It specifies CASSLATTGLNTEAFF.

This chain links TRBV15 with TRBJ2-2; D gene uncertain. Germline V lookup: CDR1 LNHNV, CDR2 YYDKDF (reference sequence). V was cut by 2 bases and J by 8 bases, with 9 bases left in between. The CDR3 loop spans 13 amino acids. The CDR3 is CATSRPTKGELFF. The CDR3 coding sequence is TGTGCCACCAGCAGACCCACTAAAGGGGAGCTGTTTTTT.

The chain employs TRBV13 and TRBJ2-1, with D hard to call. Germline lookup yields CDR1 PRHDT and CDR2 FYEKMQ (reference sequence). CDR3 length: 13 amino acids. The V end lost 1 base, the J end lost 5 bases, and 6 bases lay between the germline ends. In nucleotides, the CDR3 is TGTGCCAGCAGCTTAGAACTGAACAATGAGCAGTTCTTC. Protein sequence: CASSLELNNEQFF.

Only a few counts were recorded for this clonotype. The chain's CDR3 is CASRDLTYNEQFF. CDR3 coding DNA: TGTGCCAGCCGGGACTTAACCTACAATGAGCAGTTCTTC. The rearrangement joins TRBV19 to TRBJ2-1; tentatively, D is TRBD2 (6 bases). The V gene's germline CDR1 is LNHDA and CDR2 SQIVND (reference sequence). Trimming shortened V by 9 bases and J by 2 bases, and 11 bases separated the two germline ends. CDR3 length: 13 amino acids.

V gene TRBV10-1 combines with J gene TRBJ2-2, with D possibly being TRBD1 or TRBD2 (5 bases each). This CDR3 has 16 amino acids. V was clipped by 4 bases and J by 7 bases, with 19 bases between them. CDR1 WNHNN and CDR2 SYGVQD come from the germline V gene (reference sequence). In DNA form, the CDR3 reads TGCGCCAGCAGTGCCACCGCAGGGACCGGCGTCGGGGAGCTGTTTTTT. Translation: CASSATAGTGVGELFF.

This clonotype was counted at least ten times. Written as DNA, the CDR3 is TGTGCCAGCAGCTTAGGACAGCGGGAAGCGGGGGTCCTCCACTTT. As protein: CASSLGQREAGVLHF. V usage is TRBV7-9 and J usage is TRBJ1-6; TRBD1 is a possible D gene (5 bases). The V end lost 1 base, the J end lost 15 bases, and 19 bases lay between the germline ends. The CDR3 runs to 15 residues. Germline V gives CDR1 SEHNR, CDR2 FQNEAQ (reference sequence).

In its sample, this clonotype was seen a few times. The chain joins TRBV2 to TRBJ1-2, with 7 bases identical to TRBD1. The germline CDR1 and CDR2 sequences are SNHLY and FYNNEI. V trimming: 5 bases; J trimming: 3 bases; junction bases outside the gene matches: 6. The CDR3 runs 14 residues. CDR3 DNA sequence: TGTGCCAGCAGTCTTCAGGGGGAGGACTATGGCTACACCTTC. Encoded protein: CASSLQGEDYGYTF.

The chain's CDR3 is CSVTGRMNTEAFF. The DNA for the CDR3 is TGCAGCGTGACAGGGCGTATGAACACTGAAGCTTTCTTT. The V gene is TRBV29-1, the J gene TRBJ1-1; the match to TRBD1 covers 7 bases. The CDR3 extends over 13 amino acids. J gave up 0 bases and V 6 bases, and 4 bases lay outside the gene matches. CDR1 SQVTM and CDR2 ANQGSEA come from the germline V gene.

This clonotype was counted a few times. The gene calls are TRBV28 and TRBJ1-5, with no clear D. CDR3 size: 14 residues. Germline V gives CDR1 MDHEN, CDR2 SYDVKM. Trimming removed 4 bases from V and 5 bases from J, with 12 bases in between. The CDR3 DNA sequence: TGTGCCAGCAGTTCCCCGCCGGGAGATCAGCCCCAGCATTTT. This encodes CASSSPPGDQPQHF.

This clonotype was seen a handful of times. The V gene is TRBV12-3 or TRBV12-4, the J gene TRBJ1-6; no reliable D call. V was shortened by 1 base and J by 6 bases, with 7 bases between the two germline ends. This CDR3 is built from 14 residues. The CDR3 coding sequence is TGTGCCAGCAGTTTAGGGTGGGTTAATTCACCCCTCCACTTT. It encodes CASSLGWVNSPLHF.

This clonotype was observed a handful of times. The J gene is TRBJ2-7, the V gene TRBV7-2; D possibly corresponds to TRBD1 (6 bases). Germline V gene data show CDR1 as SGHTA and CDR2 as FQGNSA. CDR3 size: 14 residues. V lost 7 bases, J lost 3 bases, and 16 bases lay in between. DNA for the CDR3: TGTGCCAGCAAGATGGACAGACTGAGCTACGAGCAGTACTTC. The encoded protein is CASKMDRLSYEQYF.

The count of this clonotype is one. V is TRBV5-1 and J is TRBJ2-1, with a tentative D call TRBD2 (6 bases). This CDR3 has 16 amino acids. The germline V gene has CDR1 SGHRS and CDR2 YFSETQ. Trimming removed 3 bases from V and 4 bases from J, with 17 bases in between. The CDR3 region is CASSSYRTGGYNEQFF. In DNA, the CDR3 is TGCGCCAGCAGCTCCTACCGGACCGGAGGGTACAATGAGCAGTTCTTC. Looking up the rest from reference TRBV5-1 and TRBJ2-1 gives the full variable domain: KAGVTQTPRYLIKTRGQQVTLSCSPISGHRSVSWYQQTPGQGLQFLFEYFSETQRNKGNFPGRFSGRQFSNSRSEMNVSTLELGDSALYLCASSSYRTGGYNEQFFGPGTRLTVL.